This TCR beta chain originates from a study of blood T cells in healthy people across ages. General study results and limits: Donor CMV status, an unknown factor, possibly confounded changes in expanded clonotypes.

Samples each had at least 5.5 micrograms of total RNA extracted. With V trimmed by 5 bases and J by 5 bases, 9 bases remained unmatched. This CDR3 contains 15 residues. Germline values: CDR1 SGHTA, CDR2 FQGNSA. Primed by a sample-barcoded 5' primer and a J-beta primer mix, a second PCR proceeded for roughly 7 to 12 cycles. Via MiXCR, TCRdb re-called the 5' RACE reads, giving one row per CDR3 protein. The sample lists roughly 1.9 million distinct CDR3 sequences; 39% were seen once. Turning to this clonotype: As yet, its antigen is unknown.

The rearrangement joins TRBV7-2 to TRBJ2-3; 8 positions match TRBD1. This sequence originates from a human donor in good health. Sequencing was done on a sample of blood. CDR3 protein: CASSPKTGEGDTQYF. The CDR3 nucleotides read TGTGCCAGCAGCCCCAAGACAGGGGAAGGAGATACGCAGTATTTT.